Given below is one TCR beta chain in context. Its antigen is currently unknown. Germline V gene sequence: CDR1 SGHRS, CDR2 YFSETQ. CDR3 length: 15 amino acids. V shed 0 bases and J shed 0 bases, with 8 bases lying between them. Both TRBC1 and TRBC2 were covered by a beta constant-region primer of two equimolar oligonucleotides. Ligated cDNA was amplified by four rounds of PCR with nested alpha and beta constant-region primers and SP2. The cDNA 3' end received a ligated single-stranded oligonucleotide carrying the SP2 primer and a 12-nucleotide UMI. TCRdb re-analysed the UMI-ligation and nested PCR reads in MiXCR, keeping a single row per CDR3 protein. The table has 130,000 or so distinct CDR3 sequences, just over 35% seen once. This sample was taken from a study of naive and memory T cell subsets. Points from the study as a whole: Gini index rose across naive, CM, EM and EMRA in CD4 and CD8. Naive and memory repertoire findings lacked a ground truth for validation. Each distinct alpha or beta sequence counts as one clonotype.

The sample taken for sequencing was central memory CD4+ T cells from blood. The chain carries TRBV5-1 and TRBJ2-3; no definite D call. This clonotype originated in a human donor in good health. CDR3 region: CASSLASTSTDTQYF. CDR3 nucleotides: TGCGCCAGCAGCTTGGCTTCGACTAGCACAGATACGCAGTATTTT.